A selection of T cell receptor beta chains follows, all from one sample in a study of PD-1 blockade in classical Hodgkin lymphoma. Produced via immunoSEQ multiplex PCR; TCRdb's table is partial and in-frame only. Of some 96,000 clones listed, roughly 88% are singletons. Sequenced material: peripheral blood mononuclear cells (PBMCs), taken at baseline. Source of these receptors: a human donor with classical Hodgkin lymphoma. CDR3s include the opening cysteine and the closing phenylalanine or tryptophan. A D gene is named only where the DNA matches it firmly. A clone size is listed for some rows: how often the clone was seen (once, few, many), or a class if it is expanded.

j_call: TRBJ1-1; clone_size: once; v_call: TRBV9; d_call: -; cdr3_aa: CASSGRPEAEAFF; cdr3_nt: TGTGCCAGCAGCGGGCGGCCGGAGGCTGAAGCTTTCTTT
j_call: TRBJ1-2; clone_size: once; v_call: TRBV23-1; d_call: -; cdr3_aa: CASSQWGGSQGGYTF; cdr3_nt: TGCGCCAGCAGTCAATGGGGGGGGAGTCAAGGCGGCTACACCTTC
j_call: TRBJ2-2; clone_size: -; v_call: TRBV5-1; d_call: -; cdr3_aa: CASSPWGDTGELFF; cdr3_nt: TGCGCCAGCAGCCCTTGGGGCGACACCGGGGAGCTGTTTTTT
j_call: TRBJ2-4; clone_size: once; v_call: TRBV9; d_call: -; cdr3_aa: CASSARPGKNIQYF; cdr3_nt: TGTGCCAGCAGCGCCCGGCCCGGCAAAAACATTCAGTACTTC
j_call: TRBJ2-1; clone_size: -; v_call: TRBV27; d_call: -; cdr3_aa: CASSFGGSVSFF; cdr3_nt: TGTGCCAGCAGTTTCGGTGGGAGTGTTTCGTTCTTC
j_call: TRBJ2-7; clone_size: -; v_call: TRBV30; d_call: -; cdr3_aa: CAWSVGRYGAYEQYF; cdr3_nt: TGTGCCTGGAGTGTTGGCCGATACGGCGCCTACGAGCAGTACTTC
j_call: TRBJ2-3; clone_size: -; v_call: TRBV10-3; d_call: TRBD2; cdr3_aa: CAINAGGTDTQYF; cdr3_nt: TGTGCCATCAATGCGGGAGGGACAGATACGCAGTATTTT
j_call: TRBJ2-1; clone_size: -; v_call: TRBV19; d_call: -; cdr3_aa: CATSVSSYNEQFF; cdr3_nt: TGTGCCACCTCGGTAAGTTCCTACAATGAGCAGTTCTTC
j_call: TRBJ1-4; clone_size: -; v_call: TRBV19; d_call: -; cdr3_aa: CASRQDWGTNEKLFF; cdr3_nt: TGTGCCAGTAGACAGGACTGGGGGACTAATGAAAAACTGTTTTTT
j_call: TRBJ2-7; clone_size: -; v_call: TRBV19; d_call: TRBD2; cdr3_aa: CASSTSGRALGGEQYF; cdr3_nt: TGTGCCAGTTCGACTAGCGGGAGGGCCCTTGGTGGCGAGCAGTACTTC
j_call: TRBJ2-7; clone_size: -; v_call: TRBV5-5; d_call: -; cdr3_aa: CASSLTTGRAYEQYF; cdr3_nt: TGTGCCAGCAGCTTGACTACAGGGCGAGCCTACGAGCAGTACTTC
j_call: TRBJ1-1; clone_size: -; v_call: TRBV18; d_call: -; cdr3_aa: CATHQGVKTEAFF; cdr3_nt: TGTGCCACCCACCAGGGAGTAAAGACTGAAGCTTTCTTT
j_call: TRBJ1-2; clone_size: -; v_call: TRBV7-2; d_call: TRBD1; cdr3_aa: CASSLNGLAVDRVGYTF; cdr3_nt: TGTGCCAGCAGCTTAAACGGATTGGCGGTGGACAGGGTAGGCTACACCTTC
j_call: TRBJ2-1; clone_size: -; v_call: TRBV5-1; d_call: TRBD2; cdr3_aa: CASSFLTSGAYNEQFF; cdr3_nt: TGCGCCAGCAGCTTCCTGACTAGCGGTGCCTACAATGAGCAGTTCTTC
j_call: TRBJ1-1; clone_size: few; v_call: TRBV18; d_call: -; cdr3_aa: CASSLGHENTEAFF; cdr3_nt: TGTGCCAGCTCCCTGGGACACGAGAACACTGAAGCTTTCTTT
j_call: TRBJ1-1; clone_size: -; v_call: TRBV10-3; d_call: -; cdr3_aa: CAISEDSATNTEAFF; cdr3_nt: TGTGCCATCAGTGAAGACAGTGCTACGAACACTGAAGCTTTCTTT
j_call: TRBJ2-1; clone_size: -; v_call: TRBV5-1; d_call: TRBD2; cdr3_aa: CASSKTRTSVFDEQFF; cdr3_nt: TGCGCCAGCAGCAAGACCCGGACTAGCGTATTCGATGAGCAGTTCTTC
j_call: TRBJ2-1; clone_size: -; v_call: TRBV7-3; d_call: -; cdr3_aa: CASSYGVGWVNEQFF; cdr3_nt: TGTGCCAGCAGCTACGGTGTAGGGTGGGTCAATGAGCAGTTCTTC
j_call: TRBJ2-7; clone_size: -; v_call: TRBV4-2; d_call: -; cdr3_aa: CASSQGIAFSYEQYF; cdr3_nt: TGTGCCAGCAGCCAAGGTATAGCCTTCTCCTACGAGCAGTACTTC
j_call: TRBJ1-2; clone_size: -; v_call: TRBV6-6; d_call: -; cdr3_aa: CASSYRSGYYGYTF; cdr3_nt: TGTGCCAGCAGTTATAGATCGGGATACTATGGCTACACCTTC
j_call: TRBJ2-1; clone_size: -; v_call: TRBV5-8; d_call: -; cdr3_aa: CASSLGSGRDWGYNEQFF; cdr3_nt: TGTGCCAGCAGCTTAGGTTCGGGACGGGACTGGGGCTACAATGAGCAGTTCTTC
j_call: TRBJ1-5; clone_size: few; v_call: TRBV2; d_call: -; cdr3_aa: CASSDRAYNQPQHF; cdr3_nt: TGTGCCAGCAGTGACAGGGCGTACAATCAGCCCCAGCATTTT
j_call: TRBJ2-5; clone_size: -; v_call: TRBV4-2; d_call: -; cdr3_aa: CASSPTLGGWETQYF; cdr3_nt: TGTGCCAGCAGCCCTACCTTAGGAGGGTGGGAGACCCAGTACTTC
j_call: TRBJ2-7; clone_size: -; v_call: TRBV19; d_call: TRBD1; cdr3_aa: CASSIDRGYEQYF; cdr3_nt: TGTGCCAGTAGTATAGACAGGGGGTACGAGCAGTACTTC
j_call: TRBJ1-2; clone_size: -; v_call: TRBV27; d_call: -; cdr3_aa: CASSPSWTKGGYTF; cdr3_nt: TGTGCCAGCAGTCCCTCCTGGACAAAAGGGGGCTACACCTTC
j_call: TRBJ2-2; clone_size: -; v_call: TRBV5-1; d_call: TRBD2; cdr3_aa: CASSPRRTSGTGELFF; cdr3_nt: TGCGCCAGCAGCCCCCGACGGACTAGCGGCACCGGGGAGCTGTTTTTT
j_call: TRBJ1-1; clone_size: -; v_call: TRBV18; d_call: -; cdr3_aa: CASSPPVSRGTEAFF; cdr3_nt: TGTGCCAGCTCACCACCGGTCAGTCGGGGCACTGAAGCTTTCTTT
j_call: TRBJ2-2; clone_size: -; v_call: TRBV9; d_call: -; cdr3_aa: CASSVVSGNTGELFF; cdr3_nt: TGTGCCAGCAGCGTAGTTAGCGGCAACACCGGGGAGCTGTTTTTT
j_call: TRBJ2-2; clone_size: -; v_call: TRBV10-3; d_call: -; cdr3_aa: CAISESLGSITGELFF; cdr3_nt: TGTGCCATCAGTGAGTCGCTCGGGAGTATCACCGGGGAGCTGTTTTTT
j_call: TRBJ2-3; clone_size: -; v_call: TRBV9; d_call: TRBD2; cdr3_aa: CASSVGTSGFTDTQYF; cdr3_nt: TGTGCCAGCAGCGTCGGGACTAGCGGTTTCACAGATACGCAGTATTTT
j_call: TRBJ2-1; clone_size: few; v_call: TRBV25-1; d_call: -; cdr3_aa: CASGDEQFF; cdr3_nt: TGTGCCAGCGGGGATGAGCAGTTCTTC
j_call: TRBJ2-7; clone_size: -; v_call: TRBV11-2; d_call: TRBD1; cdr3_aa: CASSHSTGLRYEQYF; cdr3_nt: TGTGCCAGCAGCCACTCGACAGGGCTCCGCTACGAGCAGTACTTC
j_call: TRBJ1-2; clone_size: few; v_call: TRBV6-1; d_call: -; cdr3_aa: CASSATRDYGYTF; cdr3_nt: TGTGCCAGCAGTGCAACAAGGGACTATGGCTACACCTTC
j_call: TRBJ1-1; clone_size: -; v_call: TRBV29-1; d_call: -; cdr3_aa: CSVGGQLNTEAFF; cdr3_nt: TGCAGCGTCGGAGGACAGTTGAACACTGAAGCTTTCTTT
j_call: TRBJ2-7; clone_size: -; v_call: TRBV15; d_call: TRBD1; cdr3_aa: CATSRGHRGAALSSYEQYF; cdr3_nt: TGTGCCACCAGCAGAGGCCACAGGGGGGCCGCCCTGAGCTCCTACGAGCAGTACTTC
j_call: TRBJ2-3; clone_size: -; v_call: TRBV27; d_call: -; cdr3_aa: CASRLRGAGTDTQYF; cdr3_nt: TGTGCCAGCAGGTTGAGGGGGGCAGGGACAGATACGCAGTATTTT
j_call: TRBJ2-3; clone_size: -; v_call: TRBV21-1; d_call: -; cdr3_aa: CASRLAHRPDTQYF; cdr3_nt: TGTGCCAGCCGACTAGCCCACCGGCCAGATACGCAGTATTTT
j_call: TRBJ1-1; clone_size: -; v_call: TRBV28; d_call: -; cdr3_aa: CASSEIRGPTRMNTEAFF; cdr3_nt: TGTGCCAGCAGTGAAATCAGGGGCCCAACCCGGATGAACACTGAAGCTTTCTTT
j_call: TRBJ2-7; clone_size: -; v_call: TRBV5-1; d_call: TRBD1; cdr3_aa: CASSLATGAVSYEQYF; cdr3_nt: TGCGCCAGCAGCTTGGCCACAGGGGCGGTCTCCTACGAGCAGTACTTC
j_call: TRBJ2-7; clone_size: -; v_call: TRBV21-1; d_call: -; cdr3_aa: CASSNVPYEQYF; cdr3_nt: TGTGCCAGCAGCAATGTCCCCTACGAGCAGTACTTC
j_call: TRBJ2-3; clone_size: -; v_call: TRBV11-2; d_call: -; cdr3_aa: CASSLGISDTQYF; cdr3_nt: TGTGCCAGCAGCCTAGGCATCTCGGATACGCAGTATTTT
j_call: TRBJ2-3; clone_size: -; v_call: TRBV14; d_call: -; cdr3_aa: CASSQAPWGDTQYF; cdr3_nt: TGTGCCAGCAGCCAAGCCCCGTGGGGGGATACGCAGTATTTT